The entry below describes one T cell receptor beta chain. The sample belongs to a study of cytomegalovirus exposure and HLA in healthy donors. The V gene lost 1 base and the J gene lost 1 base, with 8 bases spanning the gap. This CDR3 has 15 residues. Germline V gene data show CDR1 as SEHNR and CDR2 as FQNEAQ (reference sequence). PCR primers comprised 60 Vbeta and 13 Jbeta primers. This table comes from immunoSEQ multiplex PCR, and its TCRdb copy is limited to in-frame clones, with some not included. Of fewer than 140,000 clones listed, 80% to 90% were seen once; the top ten hold less than 2%. The sequenced material came from PBMCs. This clonotype originated in a man between 50 and 59 years old in good health and CMV-seronegative. This chain links TRBV7-9 with TRBJ2-4; D may be TRBD2 (6 bases). The CDR3 nucleotides read TGTGCCAGCAGCTTAGGCGGGGAGGCCAAAAACATTCAGTACTTC. The encoded protein is CASSLGGEAKNIQYF.